The clone carrying this TCR beta chain occurred a few times. Antigen: not known. The data were taken from a study of beta chain features in type 1 diabetes. Overall study: Across all samples, some 98 million sorted cells were examined. General observations from the study: Patients and controls would be equally affected if PCR favored shorter templates.

All of the isolated RNA was reverse transcribed, so expressed TCRB transcripts were sequenced. Using immunoSEQ multiplex PCR, the repertoire was profiled, and TCRdb retains in-frame clones only, with some absent. The repertoire holds more than 150,000 clones, with more than 10% as singletons. This CDR3 contains 14 residues. V shed 1 base and J shed 1 base, with 6 bases lying between them. CDR1 SGHVS and CDR2 FQNEAQ come from the germline V gene. V usage is TRBV7-8 and J usage is TRBJ2-3; possibly TRBD1 for D (6 bases). This receptor was obtained from a woman aged 18-30 years in good health. Material for sequencing was central memory CD4+ T cells from blood. The CDR3 sequence: CASSLDRGTDTQYF. CDR3 nucleotide sequence: TGTGCCAGCAGCTTAGACAGGGGCACAGATACGCAGTATTTT.